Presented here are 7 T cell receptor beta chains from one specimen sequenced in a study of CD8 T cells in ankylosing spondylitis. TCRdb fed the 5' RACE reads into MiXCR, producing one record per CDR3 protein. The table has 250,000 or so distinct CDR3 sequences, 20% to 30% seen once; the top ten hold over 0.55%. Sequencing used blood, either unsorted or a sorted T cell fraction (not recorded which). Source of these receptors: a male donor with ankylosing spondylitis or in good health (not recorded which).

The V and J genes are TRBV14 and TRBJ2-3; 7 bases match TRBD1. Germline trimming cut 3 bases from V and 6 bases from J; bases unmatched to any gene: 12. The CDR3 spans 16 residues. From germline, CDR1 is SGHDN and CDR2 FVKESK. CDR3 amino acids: CASSHPWDSKLDTQYF. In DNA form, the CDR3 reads TGTGCCAGCAGCCACCCCTGGGACAGTAAACTGGATACGCAGTATTTT. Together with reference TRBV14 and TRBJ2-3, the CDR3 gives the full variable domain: EAGVTQFPSHSVIEKGQTVTLRCDPISGHDNLYWYRRVMGKEIKFLLHFVKESKQDESGMPNNRFLAERTGGTYSTLKVQPAELEDSGVYFCASSHPWDSKLDTQYFGPGTRLTVL.

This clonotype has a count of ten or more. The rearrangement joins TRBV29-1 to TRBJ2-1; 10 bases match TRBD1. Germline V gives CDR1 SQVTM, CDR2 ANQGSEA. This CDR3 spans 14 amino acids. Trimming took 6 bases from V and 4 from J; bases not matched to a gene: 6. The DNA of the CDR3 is TGCAGCGTGACGACAGGGGGCTTTTACAATGAGCAGTTCTTC. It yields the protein CSVTTGGFYNEQFF.

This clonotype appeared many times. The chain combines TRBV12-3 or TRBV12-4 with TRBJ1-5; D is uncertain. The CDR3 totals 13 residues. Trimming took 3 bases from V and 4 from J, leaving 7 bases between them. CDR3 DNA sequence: TGTGCCAGCAGTTTCAAGAGAAATCAGCCCCAGCATTTT. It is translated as CASSFKRNQPQHF.

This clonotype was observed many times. The CDR3 DNA reads as TGTGCCAGCAGTGAGAACGGGGGGGACACCGGGGAGCTGTTTTTT. Translation: CASSENGGDTGELFF. The chain links TRBV2 to TRBJ2-2, with 8 bases identical to TRBD2. This CDR3 comprises 15 residues. Per the germline V gene, CDR1 is SNHLY and CDR2 is FYNNEI. Germline trimming cut 3 bases from V and 3 bases from J; bases unmatched to any gene: 3.

CDR3 in DNA: TGTGCCAGCAGTTCCCGTTGGGCTGGTGGAGGAAACACCATATATTTT. This sequence encodes CASSSRWAGGGNTIYF. The chain employs TRBV12-3 or TRBV12-4 and TRBJ1-3; D is unresolved. The CDR3 has 16 residues. Trimming pared 4 bases from V and 4 bases from J, leaving 17 bases between.

CDR3 in DNA: TGTGCCAGCAGTAAGACAAGGGGCTACACCTTC. As protein: CASSKTRGYTF. The chain employs TRBV12-3 or TRBV12-4 and TRBJ1-2; D remains unclear. V gave up 5 bases and J gave up 8 bases, with 9 bases separating them. The CDR3 contains 11 residues.

The CDR3 nucleotides are TGTGCCAGCAGCCATACAACAAGACAGGCCTACGAGCAGTACTTC. Translating it yields CASSHTTRQAYEQYF. The genes are TRBV6-1 and TRBJ2-7; possibly TRBD1 for D (6 bases). This CDR3 has 15 amino acids. The germline V gene encodes CDR1 MNHNS and CDR2 SASEGT. V was clipped by 6 bases and J by 2 bases, with 17 bases between them.